This T cell receptor beta chain was documented in a study of T cell repertoires in cytomegalovirus infection. The wider study: Peptides in the study included HLA-C-restricted and HLA-B-restricted CMV epitopes. Through public TCR beta signatures, both CMV infection and matching HLA type were indicated. General observations from the study: Cumulated frequencies of public TCR beta families served to identify carriers of CMV plus the relevant HLA. Clonotype analysis showed dominance of the ex vivo response by HLA-C-restricted CMV-specific TCR beta clonotypes.

TCRdb processed the reads anew with MiXCR; each CDR3 protein has one entry. The sample consists of about 160,000 distinct CDR3 sequences, less than 25% of them appearing once. A word on this clonotype: What it binds is not known.

The material sequenced was CD8+ T cells from cultured PBMCs, taken from culture after CMV antigen stimulation. The sequence was collected from a human donor in good health (CMV status not recorded). Some clones in this sample may be carry-over from other donors' samples.

The CDR3, as DNA: TGTGCCAGCAGTGGCCAGGGGAGTGTTTACGAGCAGTACTTC. This sequence encodes CASSGQGSVYEQYF. The chain links TRBV6-6 to TRBJ2-7; D may be TRBD1 (6 bases). Trimming left V 5 bases short and J 4 bases short, with 15 bases between. The CDR3 runs to 14 residues. Germline assignment: CDR1 MNHNY and CDR2 SVGAGI (reference sequence).